The source of this T cell receptor beta chain is a study of blood T cell repertoires in COVID-19. The CDR3 contains 14 residues. CDR1 is MNHEY and CDR2 is SMNVEV in the germline V gene (reference sequence). With 6 bases clipped from V and 6 bases from J, the junction kept 9 bases outside the gene matches. Generated by immunoSEQ multiplex PCR, the TCRdb table keeps only in-frame clones and is missing some. The sample has roughly 700,000 clones, 85% to 90% seen once. The sample was peripheral blood. The receptor was isolated from a woman aged 18-35 years with acute or convalescent COVID-19. This rearrangement joins TRBV27 to TRBJ2-7, with TRBD2 matching 9 bases. DNA for the CDR3: TGTGCCAGCAGCCTGCGGGGGGGGGTGGCCGAGCAGTACTTC. It translates to CASSLRGGVAEQYF.